This paragraph reports one T cell receptor (beta chain). The antigen is unknown. Tens of thousands of genome equivalents of blood DNA were amplified for TRB. This record comes from a study of T cell clusters in autoimmune cytopenias. The study, taken as a whole, reports: Functional roles of the in silico T cell clusters still await experimental validation. Active autoimmune hepatitis patients had roughly 2.7-fold fewer exclusive TRB clusters than healthy donors.

One tube held mixed TRB-A and TRB-B primer pools for touch-down PCR. After re-calling the multiplex PCR reads, TCRdb lists one entry per CDR3 protein, DNA absent. The sample is made up of about 8,400 distinct CDR3 sequences, and the top ten hold about a fifth of it. The germline V gene has CDR1 SGHKS and CDR2 YYEKEE (reference sequence). CDR3 length equals 14 residues. This rearrangement joins TRBV5-5 to TRBJ1-4. The TCR sequence derives from a human donor with an autoimmune cytopenia or autoimmune hepatitis (not recorded which). The sample consisted of peripheral blood. The CDR3 loop reads CASTLGVGNEKLFF.